Given below is one T cell receptor beta chain in context. The antigen this receptor binds is unknown. Within one base of it there is no much larger clone, and no base qualities were kept. The CDR3 contains 14 residues, cysteine and phenylalanine counted. Only the CDR3 part of the read is kept: 42 bases, read in frame from the first base. According to the germline V gene, CDR1 reads SGHDN and CDR2 reads FVKESK. V was cut back by 3 bases and J by 4 bases, leaving a gap of 12 bases between them. The entire isolated RNA was reverse transcribed using the High Capacity cDNA Reverse Transcription Kit, and thus expressed TCRB transcripts were sequenced. Naive, central memory and regulatory T cell samples underwent deep immunoSEQ sequencing, averaging about 3.57 million total reads per sample. Sorted cells were lysed in RLT buffer and RNA was extracted with DNase-treated RNeasy Micro or Mini kits, depending on cell number. To prevent cross-contamination, every cell subset was processed on its own, while patient and healthy donor samples were processed together. The immunoSEQ multiplex PCR was used to amplify TCRB sequences from cDNA, generating 87-bp fragments that spanned the CDR3 region. Amplicons were sequenced on the Illumina HiSeq platform. The study's processing was this. Synthetic template baselines were used to correct PCR bias computationally, reads within Hamming distance 2 were collapsed together, and singletons that could not be merged were discarded. Reads were aligned against IMGT to assign V, D and J genes, CDR3 length and insertions or deletions at six rearrangement sites. Within each subset, clonotype counts were normalized to sorted cell number, after which true diversity and Gini coefficients were computed with the tcR R package. The overlap coefficient, calculated on TCRB nucleotide sequences, was used to quantify repertoire sharing. TCRdb retrieved this table from immuneACCESS and kept in-frame rearrangements only. Not all clones are present; in checked studies, unresolved V genes account for under half, and no reason is known for the remainder. The DNA gave D and trimming, while V, J and clone size come from that table. The sample includes around 250,000 clones, with about 25% observed a single time. The ten largest clones add up to 3% to 4% of the sample.

Each donor gave one peripheral blood draw, roughly 120 mL on average, collected into heparinised tubes. A BD FACSAria II was used to sort naive, central memory, regulatory and stem cell-like memory CD4+ T cells with a panel that included CD45RO, CCR7, CD25, CD127, CD95 and CD27. Every sorted population had a purity above 95%. PBMCs were separated immediately by Lymphoprep density gradient centrifugation and were stained directly, without being cultured. So that batch effects would be minimized, each experiment stained and sorted samples in pairs, pairing one healthy donor with one patient. This sample is drawn from a study of beta chain features in type 1 diabetes (dated by TCRdb to the late 2010s). Describing the broader study: Mean age, gender distribution, total cell number and subset yield did not differ between patients and healthy donors. A total of about 110,000,000 sorted cells were examined across all samples, and a strong correlation was observed between cell number per subset and RNA yield. Regulatory and stem cell-like memory subsets were isolated from only 8 patients and roughly 8 healthy donors, whereas naive and central memory subsets came from all 28 donors. The study compared TCRB repertoires of sorted circulating CD4+ T cell subsets between recently diagnosed type 1 diabetes patients and matched healthy donors. The paper as a whole reports these results and caveats: PCR might favor shorter templates, but patient and control samples were amplified and corrected together, so any skew would affect both groups equally. HLA sub-analyses involved small numbers of individuals, so any influence of HLA type on TCRB rearrangement remained unresolved. Type 1 diabetes patients showed a moderate but significant shortening of TCRB CDR3 length in all four CD4+ subsets. Naive, central memory and regulatory TCRB repertoires appeared to be more alike among patients than among healthy donors. Patients with type 1 diabetes made fewer insertions and deleted more nucleotides at VDJ recombination sites, implying thymic rearrangement abnormalities. Because cDNA rather than genomic DNA was sequenced, highly expressing activated cells could have been over-represented, although no difference in activation and CD3 levels was found between groups.

The chain is made from TRBV14 and TRBJ1-2, with TRBD1 as a weak D call on 5 bases. Sequenced: central memory CD4+ T cells from blood. The clonotype originates from a man aged 30 to 39 in good health. The base sequence is TGTGCCAGCAGCCAGCTAACAGGAGTCTATGGCTACACCTTC. This yields the protein CASSQLTGVYGYTF.